The 16 T cell receptor beta chains reported below all come from one sample, sequenced in a study of blood T cell repertoires in COVID-19 (dated by TCRdb to the early 2020s). Library prep was done by the immunoSEQ multiplex PCR assay. Entries here come from immuneACCESS through TCRdb and include only in-frame sequences with V and J called. Some clones fail to appear in such tables; in the studies checked, an unresolved V gene covers under half of the shortfall, and the cause of the remainder is unknown. Counted in this sample were some 99,000 clones; around nine tenths of them appeared once. The ten largest clonotypes hold about 4.5% of the sample. Sequencing was done on a sample of peripheral blood. These receptors originate from a man aged 70-80 years with acute or convalescent COVID-19.

This clone was seen a handful of times. J is TRBJ2-2 and V is TRBV11-2, with TRBD2 matching 9 bases. There are 14 residues in the CDR3. After removal of 5 bases from V and 6 bases from J, the junction contained 4 bases not matched to a gene. Germline assignment: CDR1 SGHAT and CDR2 FQNNGV. CDR3 coding DNA: TGTGCCAGCAGCACAAGCGGGGGGCCCGGGGAGCTGTTTTTT. Translating it yields CASSTSGGPGELFF.

The gene calls are TRBV6-5 and TRBJ1-4, with 10 positions matching TRBD1. The CDR3 runs 13 residues. Germline CDR1 reads MNHEY; CDR2 reads SVGAGI. With 7 bases clipped from V and 6 bases from J, the junction kept 2 bases outside the gene matches. This chain's CDR3 is CASTGTGDEKLFF. CDR3 DNA: TGTGCCAGCACCGGGACAGGGGATGAAAAACTGTTTTTT.

The rearrangement uses TRBV28 and TRBJ1-1, with D perhaps TRBD1 (6 bases). The CDR3 runs 13 residues. The V end lost 2 bases, the J end lost 5 bases, and 9 bases lay between the germline ends. Germline V gene data show CDR1 as MDHEN and CDR2 as SYDVKM. Here the CDR3 DNA reads TGTGCCAGCAGTTTAGCAGGGGAGACTGAAGCTTTCTTT. Amino acids: CASSLAGETEAFF.

This clone was detected once. The V gene is TRBV4-2, the J gene TRBJ2-1; the match to TRBD2 covers 7 bases. CDR3 length: 16 residues. The germline V gene has CDR1 LGHNA and CDR2 YNFKEQ. The trim removed 4 bases at V and 7 bases at J, leaving 13 bases unmatched. CDR3 protein: CASSPEVGGNRNEQFF. Written as DNA, the CDR3 is TGTGCCAGCAGCCCAGAGGTCGGGGGGAATAGGAATGAGCAGTTCTTC.

This clone occurred a few times. DNA of the CDR3: TGCGCCAGCAGCTCGTACAGGGATAGCAATCAGCCCCAGCATTTT. Translation: CASSSYRDSNQPQHF. The chain joins TRBV4-1 to TRBJ1-5; D is possibly TRBD1 (6 bases). The germline V gene has CDR1 MGHRA and CDR2 YSYEKL. The CDR3 consists of 15 residues. The V end was cut by 5 bases, the J end by 0 bases, with 11 bases between.

The rearrangement uses TRBV6-5 and TRBJ1-5, with 7 positions matching TRBD1. CDR1 is MNHEY, CDR2 SVGAGI, per germline. V trimming: 6 bases; J trimming: 4 bases; junction bases outside the gene matches: 3. The CDR3 sequence is 13 residues long. This CDR3 is CASRRDRNQPQHF. The CDR3, as DNA: TGTGCCAGCAGACGGGACAGAAATCAGCCCCAGCATTTT.

The rearrangement links TRBV5-1 to TRBJ1-2; TRBD1 aligns across 9 bases. The CDR3 runs 13 residues. Germline CDR1 is SGHRS and CDR2 is YFSETQ. Germline trimming cut 2 bases from V and 8 bases from J; bases unmatched to any gene: 4. CDR3 bases: TGCGCCAGCAGCTTAGGGACAGGGTACGGCTACACCTTC. Residues: CASSLGTGYGYTF.

The rearrangement uses TRBV4-2 and TRBJ2-1, with D hard to call. This CDR3 region has 17 residues. Trimming removed 0 bases from V and 0 bases from J, with 12 bases in between. Germline lookup yields CDR1 LGHNA and CDR2 YNFKEQ. The CDR3 nucleotides read TGTGCCAGCAGCCAAGATGGCGGCATGAGCTCCTACAATGAGCAGTTCTTC. It is translated as CASSQDGGMSSYNEQFF.

The sample holds one count of this clone. The rearrangement joins TRBV30 to TRBJ1-5; a possible D gene is TRBD1 (5 bases). The CDR3 consists of 13 residues. Germline CDR1 GTSNPN, CDR2 SVGIG (reference sequence). V was trimmed by 8 bases and J by 3 bases, leaving 14 bases between them. Here the CDR3 reads CAGAGDVNQPQHF. The CDR3 DNA is TGTGCCGGCGCGGGGGATGTCAATCAGCCCCAGCATTTT.

The chain uses TRBV2 and TRBJ2-3, with 9 nucleotides matching TRBD2. Germline V gene sequence: CDR1 SNHLY, CDR2 FYNNEI. The CDR3 has 16 amino acids. The V gene end was trimmed by 6 bases and the J gene end by 0 bases; junction bases not matched to a gene: 7. CDR3 coding DNA: TGTGCCAGCAGCACCATAGCGGGGGCCAGCACAGATACGCAGTATTTT. Protein sequence: CASSTIAGASTDTQYF.

The rearrangement links TRBV19 to TRBJ2-7; D may be TRBD1 (6 bases). Between the trimmed V and J ends, which lost 3 bases and 5 bases, there was a span of 14 bases. CDR3 length equals 14 residues. Germline V gene lookup returns CDR1 LNHDA and CDR2 SQIVND (reference sequence). Written as DNA, the CDR3 is TGTGCCAGTAGTATGTGGCAGGGGACCAACGAGCAGTACTTC. This sequence encodes CASSMWQGTNEQYF.

The chain combines TRBV5-4 with TRBJ2-2, with TRBD2 matching 7 bases. The CDR3 has 15 amino acids. V lost 2 bases and J lost 5; bases outside the gene matches: 6. The germline CDR1 and CDR2 sequences are SGHNT and YYREEE (reference sequence). CDR3 residues: CASSLGLVGTGELFF. For the CDR3, the DNA is TGTGCCAGCAGCTTAGGACTAGTAGGGACCGGGGAGCTGTTTTTT. Supplemented by reference TRBV5-4 and TRBJ2-2, the full variable domain reads ETGVTQSPTHLIKTRGQQVTLRCSSQSGHNTVSWYQQALGQGPQFIFQYYREEENGRGNFPPRFSGLQFPNYSSELNVNALELDDSALYLCASSLGLVGTGELFFGEGSRLTVL.

This clone was counted once. The CDR3 sequence: CASSESGAGYTEAFF. CDR3 in DNA: TGCGCCAGCAGTGAGTCGGGGGCAGGGTACACTGAAGCTTTCTTT. The chain couples TRBV10-1 to TRBJ1-1; the D gene is possibly TRBD1 (6 bases). The V and J ends lost 0 bases and 3 bases respectively, with 11 bases between them. The germline V gene encodes CDR1 WNHNN and CDR2 SYGVQD (reference sequence). There are 15 residues in the CDR3.

The chain employs TRBV20-1 and TRBJ1-2, with D perhaps TRBD1 (6 bases). V was clipped by 5 bases and J by 8 bases, with 12 bases between them. The germline V gene encodes CDR1 DFQATT and CDR2 SNEGSKA (reference sequence). The CDR3 extends over 11 amino acids. CDR3 sequence reads: CSASTGLGYTF. CDR3 coding DNA: TGCAGTGCTTCGACAGGCCTCGGCTACACCTTC.

The V gene is TRBV10-1, the J gene TRBJ1-2; weak D call: TRBD1 (5 bases). CDR3 length: 11 residues. Trimming removed 7 bases at V and 5 bases at J, with 8 bases between. Per the germline V gene, CDR1 is WNHNN and CDR2 is SYGVQD (reference sequence). Here the CDR3 DNA reads TGCGCCAGCACCCGGGGGTATGGCTACACCTTC. This sequence encodes CASTRGYGYTF.

V gene TRBV4-2 combines with J gene TRBJ1-2; no firm D call. Trimming took 4 bases from V and 4 from J, leaving 13 bases between them. The germline gives CDR1 LGHNA, CDR2 YNFKEQ. This CDR3 contains 14 residues. CDR3 bases: TGTGCCAGCAGCCCCGCGGCAGAGCCCTATGGCTACACCTTC. This encodes CASSPAAEPYGYTF.